This TCR beta chain appears in the sequencing data of a study of T cell responses to AZD1222 COVID-19 vaccine. Note on this clone: Its antigen is still unknown.

The CDR3 runs to 14 residues. V dropped 10 bases and J dropped 5 bases, with 20 bases sitting between them. Germline assignment: CDR1 MNHEY and CDR2 SVGAGI. Findings and caveats of the study: Repertoires in all cases were sampled only once the peak T cell response had passed.

Method: immunoSEQ multiplex PCR; TCRdb's copy keeps in-frame clones and lacks some. The sample consists of 250,000 or so clones, approximately 93% of them appearing once. The chain carries TRBV6-5 and TRBJ2-5; D assignment may be TRBD1 or TRBD2 (7 bases each). This receptor was taken from an adult in good health. Source: peripheral blood, taken on day 0 of AZD1222 vaccination. The CDR3 protein is CATNSGTAGETQYF. Written as DNA, the CDR3 is TGTGCCACCAACTCCGGGACAGCGGGGGAGACCCAGTACTTC.